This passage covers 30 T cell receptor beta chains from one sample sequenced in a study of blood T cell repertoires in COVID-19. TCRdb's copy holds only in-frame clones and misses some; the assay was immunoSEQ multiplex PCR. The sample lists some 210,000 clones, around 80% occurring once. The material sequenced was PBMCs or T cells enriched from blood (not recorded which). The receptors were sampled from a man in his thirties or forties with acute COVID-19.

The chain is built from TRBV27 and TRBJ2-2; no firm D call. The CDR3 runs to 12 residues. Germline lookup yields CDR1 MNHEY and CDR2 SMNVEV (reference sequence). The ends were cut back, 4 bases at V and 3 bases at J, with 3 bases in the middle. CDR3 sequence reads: CASSSYTGELFF. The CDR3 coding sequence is TGTGCCAGCAGTTCATACACCGGGGAGCTGTTTTTT.

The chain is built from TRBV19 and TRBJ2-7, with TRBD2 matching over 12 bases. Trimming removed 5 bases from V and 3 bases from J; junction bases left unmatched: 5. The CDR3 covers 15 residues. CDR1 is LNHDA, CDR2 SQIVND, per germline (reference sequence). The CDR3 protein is CASSSTSGGIYEQYF. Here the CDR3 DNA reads TGTGCCAGTAGTTCCACTAGCGGGGGGATCTACGAGCAGTACTTC.

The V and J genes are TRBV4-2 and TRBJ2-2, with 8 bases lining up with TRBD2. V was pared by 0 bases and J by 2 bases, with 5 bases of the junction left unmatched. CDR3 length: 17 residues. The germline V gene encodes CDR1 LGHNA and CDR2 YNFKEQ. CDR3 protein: CASSQDPAGANTGELFF. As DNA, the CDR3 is TGTGCCAGCAGCCAAGATCCAGCGGGGGCAAACACCGGGGAGCTGTTTTTT.

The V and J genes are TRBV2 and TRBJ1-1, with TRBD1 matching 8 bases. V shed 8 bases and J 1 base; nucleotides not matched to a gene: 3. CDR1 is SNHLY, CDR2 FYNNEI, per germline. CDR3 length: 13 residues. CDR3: CASRTGRNTEAFF. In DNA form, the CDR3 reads TGTGCCAGCCGGACAGGGAGGAACACTGAAGCTTTCTTT.

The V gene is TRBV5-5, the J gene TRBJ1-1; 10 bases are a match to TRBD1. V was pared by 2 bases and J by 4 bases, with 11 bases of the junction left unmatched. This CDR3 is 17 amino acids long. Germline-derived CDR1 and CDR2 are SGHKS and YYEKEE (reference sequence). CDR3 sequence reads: CASSFTGTGALGTEAFF. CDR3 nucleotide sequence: TGTGCCAGCAGCTTCACCGGGACAGGGGCCTTGGGCACTGAAGCTTTCTTT.

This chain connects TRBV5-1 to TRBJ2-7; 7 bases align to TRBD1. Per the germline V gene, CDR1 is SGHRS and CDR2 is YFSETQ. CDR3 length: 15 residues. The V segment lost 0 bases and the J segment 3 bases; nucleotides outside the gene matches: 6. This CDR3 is CASSLDGTAVYEQYF. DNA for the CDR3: TGCGCCAGCAGCTTGGACGGGACAGCGGTCTACGAGCAGTACTTC.

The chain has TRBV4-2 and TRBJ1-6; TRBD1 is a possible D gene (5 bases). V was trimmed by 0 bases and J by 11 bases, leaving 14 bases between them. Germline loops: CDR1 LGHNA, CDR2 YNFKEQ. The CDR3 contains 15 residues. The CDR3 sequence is CASSQDPLQGTPLHF. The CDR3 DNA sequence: TGTGCCAGCAGCCAAGATCCCCTGCAGGGAACACCCCTCCACTTT.

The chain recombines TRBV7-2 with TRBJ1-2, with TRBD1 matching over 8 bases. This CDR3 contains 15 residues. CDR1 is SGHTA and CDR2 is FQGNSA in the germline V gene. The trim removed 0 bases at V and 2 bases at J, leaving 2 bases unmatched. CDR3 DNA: TGTGCCAGCAGCTTAGCACAGGGGGGGAACTATGGCTACACCTTC. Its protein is CASSLAQGGNYGYTF.

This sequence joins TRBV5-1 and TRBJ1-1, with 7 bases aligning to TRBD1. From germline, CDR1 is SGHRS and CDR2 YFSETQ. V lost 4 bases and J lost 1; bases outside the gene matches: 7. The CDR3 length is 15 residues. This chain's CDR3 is CASSPVTGQNTEAFF. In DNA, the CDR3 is TGCGCCAGCAGCCCCGTGACAGGGCAGAACACTGAAGCTTTCTTT.

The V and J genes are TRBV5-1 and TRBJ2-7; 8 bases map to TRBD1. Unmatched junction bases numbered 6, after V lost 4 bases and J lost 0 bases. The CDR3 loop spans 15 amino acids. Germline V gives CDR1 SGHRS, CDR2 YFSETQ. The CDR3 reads CASSESGTGSYEQYF. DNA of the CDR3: TGCGCCAGCAGCGAATCCGGGACAGGCTCCTACGAGCAGTACTTC.

The CDR3 loop reads CASSHGAGGPYNEQFF. The DNA for the CDR3 is TGTGCCAGCAGCCACGGGGCGGGGGGGCCTTACAATGAGCAGTTCTTC. This chain links TRBV11-2 with TRBJ2-1; 9 nucleotides line up with TRBD2. CDR1 and CDR2 from the germline V gene are SGHAT and FQNNGV. Germline trimming cut 5 bases from V and 4 bases from J; bases unmatched to any gene: 9. The CDR3 sequence is 16 residues long.

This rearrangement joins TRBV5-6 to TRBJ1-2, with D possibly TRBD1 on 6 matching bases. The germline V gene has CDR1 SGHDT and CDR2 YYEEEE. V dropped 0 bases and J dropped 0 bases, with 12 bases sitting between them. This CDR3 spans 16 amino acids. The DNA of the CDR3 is TGTGCCAGCAGCTTGGGACAGGTCGGAGCTAACTATGGCTACACCTTC. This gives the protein CASSLGQVGANYGYTF.

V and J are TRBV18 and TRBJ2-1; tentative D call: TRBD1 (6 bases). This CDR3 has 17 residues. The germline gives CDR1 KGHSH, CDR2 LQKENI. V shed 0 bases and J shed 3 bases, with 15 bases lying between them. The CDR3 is CASSPPNQGMIYNEQFF. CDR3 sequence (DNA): TGTGCCAGCTCACCACCCAACCAGGGGATGATCTACAATGAGCAGTTCTTC.

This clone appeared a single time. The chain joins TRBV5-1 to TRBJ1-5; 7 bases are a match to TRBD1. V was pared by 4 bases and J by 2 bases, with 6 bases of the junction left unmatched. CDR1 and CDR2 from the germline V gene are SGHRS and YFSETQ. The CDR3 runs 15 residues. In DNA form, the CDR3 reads TGCGCCAGCAGCCCGGATGGACAGGGCAATCAGCCCCAGCATTTT. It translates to CASSPDGQGNQPQHF.

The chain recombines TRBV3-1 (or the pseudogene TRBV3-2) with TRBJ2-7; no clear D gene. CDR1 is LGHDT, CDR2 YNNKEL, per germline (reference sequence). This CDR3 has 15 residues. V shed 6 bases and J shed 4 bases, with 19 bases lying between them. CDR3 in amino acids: CASRLRRSSMYEQYF. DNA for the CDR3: TGTGCCAGCAGACTTAGGCGGAGTTCAATGTACGAGCAGTACTTC.

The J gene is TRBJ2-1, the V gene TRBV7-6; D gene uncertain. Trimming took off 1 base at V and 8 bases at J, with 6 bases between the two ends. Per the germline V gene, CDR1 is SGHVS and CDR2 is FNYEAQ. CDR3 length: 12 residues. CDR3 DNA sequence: TGTGCCAGCAGCTTAGATCCGGATGAGCAGTTCTTC. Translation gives CASSLDPDEQFF.

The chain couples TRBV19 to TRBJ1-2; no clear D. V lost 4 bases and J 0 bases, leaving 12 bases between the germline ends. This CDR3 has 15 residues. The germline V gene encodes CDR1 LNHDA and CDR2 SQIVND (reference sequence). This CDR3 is CASSTQATSNYGYTF. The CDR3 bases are TGTGCCAGTAGTACCCAGGCTACTTCTAACTATGGCTACACCTTC.

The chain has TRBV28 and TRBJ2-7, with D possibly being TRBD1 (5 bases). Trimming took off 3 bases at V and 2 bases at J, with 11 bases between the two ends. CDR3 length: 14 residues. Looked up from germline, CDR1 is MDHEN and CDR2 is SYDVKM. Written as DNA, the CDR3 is TGTGCCAGCAGTTTTCCTGGCAGGGCCTACGAGCAGTACTTC. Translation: CASSFPGRAYEQYF.

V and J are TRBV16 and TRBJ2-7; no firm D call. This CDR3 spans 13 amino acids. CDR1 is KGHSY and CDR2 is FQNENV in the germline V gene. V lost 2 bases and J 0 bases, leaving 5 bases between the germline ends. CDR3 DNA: TGTGCCAGCAGCCAAACCAGCTCCTACGAGCAGTACTTC. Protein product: CASSQTSSYEQYF.

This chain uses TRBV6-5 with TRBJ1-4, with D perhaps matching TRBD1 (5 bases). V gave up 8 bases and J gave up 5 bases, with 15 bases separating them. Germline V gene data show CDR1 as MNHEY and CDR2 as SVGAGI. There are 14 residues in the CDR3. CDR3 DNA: TGTGCCAGCGGCAGGGCGGGATCGAATGAAAAACTGTTTTTT. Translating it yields CASGRAGSNEKLFF.

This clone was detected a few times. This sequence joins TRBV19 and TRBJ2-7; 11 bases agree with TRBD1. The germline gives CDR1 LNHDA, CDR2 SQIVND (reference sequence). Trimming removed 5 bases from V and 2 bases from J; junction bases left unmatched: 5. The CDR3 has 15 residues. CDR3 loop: CASSPGTGGTYEQYF. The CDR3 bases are TGTGCCAGTAGTCCCGGGACAGGGGGGACCTACGAGCAGTACTTC.

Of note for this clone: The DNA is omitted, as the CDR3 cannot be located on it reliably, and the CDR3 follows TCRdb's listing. CDR3 in amino acids: CASSFGKGASGHF. The V gene is TRBV12-3 or TRBV12-4, the J gene TRBJ1-5; the table assigns TRBD1, which was not confirmed against the DNA. Counting both end residues, the CDR3 totals 13 amino acids.

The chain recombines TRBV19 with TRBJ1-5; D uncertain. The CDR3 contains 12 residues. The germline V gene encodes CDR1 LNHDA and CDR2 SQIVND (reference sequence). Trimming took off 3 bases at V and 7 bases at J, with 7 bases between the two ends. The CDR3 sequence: CASSIVPQPQHF. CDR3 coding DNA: TGTGCCAGTAGTATTGTTCCGCAGCCCCAGCATTTT.

For the CDR3, the DNA is TGCGCCAGCAGCTTGTCCCAGGGGGCAGATACGCAGTATTTT. This sequence encodes CASSLSQGADTQYF. The chain uses TRBV5-1 and TRBJ2-3; TRBD1 agrees at 7 bases. There are 14 residues in the CDR3. Germline V gene data show CDR1 as SGHRS and CDR2 as YFSETQ. The ends lost 1 base at V and 4 bases at J; junction bases unmatched: 3.

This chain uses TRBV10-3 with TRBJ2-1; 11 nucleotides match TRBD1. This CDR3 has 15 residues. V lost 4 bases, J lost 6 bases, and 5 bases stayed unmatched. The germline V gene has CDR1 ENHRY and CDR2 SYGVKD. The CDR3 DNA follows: TGTGCCATCAGTGGAGGGGACAGGGGGACCAATGAGCAGTTCTTC. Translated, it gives CAISGGDRGTNEQFF.

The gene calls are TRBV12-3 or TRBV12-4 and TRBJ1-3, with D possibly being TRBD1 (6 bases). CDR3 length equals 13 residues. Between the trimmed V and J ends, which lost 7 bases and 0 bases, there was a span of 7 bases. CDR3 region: CASNRDSGNTIYF. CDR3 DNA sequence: TGTGCCAGCAACAGGGACTCTGGAAACACCATATATTTT.

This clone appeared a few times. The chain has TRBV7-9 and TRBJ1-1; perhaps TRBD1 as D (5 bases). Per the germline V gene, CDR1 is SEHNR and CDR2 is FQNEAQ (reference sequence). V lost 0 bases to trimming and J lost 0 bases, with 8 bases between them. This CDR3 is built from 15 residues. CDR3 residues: CASSLAGGMNTEAFF. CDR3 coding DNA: TGTGCCAGCAGCTTAGCGGGGGGTATGAACACTGAAGCTTTCTTT.

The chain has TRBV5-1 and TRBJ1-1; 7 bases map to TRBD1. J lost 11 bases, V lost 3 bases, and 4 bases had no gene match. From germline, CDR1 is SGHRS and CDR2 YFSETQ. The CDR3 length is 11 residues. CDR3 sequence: CASSSTGEAFF. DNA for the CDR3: TGCGCCAGCAGCTCCACAGGGGAGGCTTTCTTT.

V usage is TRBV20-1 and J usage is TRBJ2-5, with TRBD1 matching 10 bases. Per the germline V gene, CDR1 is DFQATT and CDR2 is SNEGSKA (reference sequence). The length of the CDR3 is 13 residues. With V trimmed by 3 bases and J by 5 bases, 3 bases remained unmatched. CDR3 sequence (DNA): TGCAGTGCTAGTCTGGGACAGGGGGAGACCCAGTACTTC. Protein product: CSASLGQGETQYF.

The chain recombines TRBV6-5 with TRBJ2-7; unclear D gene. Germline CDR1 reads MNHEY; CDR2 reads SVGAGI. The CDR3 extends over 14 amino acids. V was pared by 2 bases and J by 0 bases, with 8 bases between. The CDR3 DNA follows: TGTGCCAGCAGTTACGGAGAACTCTCCTACGAGCAGTACTTC. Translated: CASSYGELSYEQYF.